These 10 T cell receptor beta chains originate from one sample sequenced in a study of PD-1 blockade in classical Hodgkin lymphoma. Using immunoSEQ multiplex PCR, the repertoire was profiled, and TCRdb retains in-frame clones only, with some absent. This sample has about 90,000 clones, with 85% to 95% found just once. Each patient relapsed following autologous stem cell transplantation, and prior brentuximab vedotin exposure differed. The sequencing used peripheral blood mononuclear cells (PBMCs), collected before the second cycle of nivolumab. These receptors originate from a human donor with classical Hodgkin lymphoma.

This chain joins TRBV28 and TRBJ2-4; D might be TRBD1 (6 bases). Deletions cut 3 bases from V and 4 bases from J, with 13 bases between. The CDR3 is 15 amino acids. Germline assignment: CDR1 MDHEN and CDR2 SYDVKM. The chain's CDR3 is CASSFVGTSKNIQYF. Written as DNA, the CDR3 is TGTGCCAGCAGTTTCGTCGGGACATCAAAAAACATTCAGTACTTC. The full variable domain, with the rest looked up from reference TRBV28 and TRBJ2-4, is DVKVTQSSRYLVKRTGEKVFLECVQDMDHENMFWYRQDPGLGLRLIYFSYDVKMKEKGDIPEGYSVSREKKERFSLILESASTNQTSMYLCASSFVGTSKNIQYFGAGTRLSVL.

This clone appeared once. The chain employs TRBV5-1 and TRBJ2-3; 8 nucleotides align to TRBD1. V shed 3 bases, J shed 4 bases, and the junction held 4 bases outside the gene matches. The CDR3 length is 14 residues. The germline CDR1 and CDR2 sequences are SGHRS and YFSETQ. CDR3 coding DNA: TGCGCCAGCAGCTCTGGACAGGGAGCAGATACGCAGTATTTT. Translated, it gives CASSSGQGADTQYF.

This chain connects TRBV5-4 to TRBJ1-1; the match to TRBD1 covers 8 bases. Germline loops: CDR1 SGHNT, CDR2 YYREEE (reference sequence). After removal of 4 bases from V and 5 bases from J, the junction contained 7 bases not matched to a gene. There are 14 residues in the CDR3. CDR3 amino acids: CASSPGQGRTEAFF. The CDR3 DNA follows: TGTGCCAGCAGCCCCGGACAGGGAAGGACTGAAGCTTTCTTT.

The chain is built from TRBV28 and TRBJ2-5, with TRBD1 matching 8 bases. Germline CDR1 reads MDHEN; CDR2 reads SYDVKM. The V segment lost 6 bases and the J segment 1 base; nucleotides outside the gene matches: 4. CDR3 length equals 14 residues. CDR3 region: CASRGGQAQETQYF. The CDR3 region has the DNA TGTGCCAGCAGGGGGGGACAGGCCCAAGAGACCCAGTACTTC.

The chain joins TRBV30 to TRBJ1-6; no clear D gene. Trimming stripped 8 bases from V and 0 bases from J, with 14 bases between. The CDR3 length is 15 residues. The germline gives CDR1 GTSNPN, CDR2 SVGIG (reference sequence). The CDR3: CAAYVGSSYNSPLHF. In nucleotides, the CDR3 is TGTGCCGCTTACGTCGGGAGCTCCTATAATTCACCCCTCCACTTT.

The gene calls are TRBV21-1 and TRBJ2-2; TRBD2 was called by the table and not checked on the DNA. TRBV21-1 counts as a pseudogene. The CDR3 is made up of 17 amino acids. CDR3 protein: CASSKELEIANTGELFF. The CDR3 DNA reads TGTGCCAGCAGCAAAGAACTTGAGATAGCGAACACCGGGGAGCTGTTTTTT.

The rearrangement uses TRBV6-1 and TRBJ2-5; TRBD2 agrees at 14 bases. V lost 4 bases and J lost 1; bases outside the gene matches: 11. This CDR3 contains 19 residues. CDR1 and CDR2 (germline): MNHNS, SASEGT. The CDR3 reads CASSGPGGLAGGRQETQYF. The CDR3 nucleotides are TGTGCCAGCAGTGGGCCCGGCGGACTAGCGGGAGGCCGCCAAGAGACCCAGTACTTC.

V gene TRBV10-1 combines with J gene TRBJ2-2, with TRBD2 identical over 7 bases. Germline V gene sequence: CDR1 WNHNN, CDR2 SYGVQD (reference sequence). V was clipped by 2 bases and J by 0 bases; unmatched bases: 3. This CDR3 is built from 16 residues. The CDR3 protein is CASSERLAANTGELFF. The CDR3 DNA follows: TGCGCCAGCAGTGAGAGGCTAGCGGCGAACACCGGGGAGCTGTTTTTT.

This rearrangement joins TRBV27 to TRBJ1-1; D is possibly TRBD1 (5 bases). V was cut by 3 bases and J by 5 bases, with 16 bases left in between. CDR3 length: 15 amino acids. Germline V gives CDR1 MNHEY, CDR2 SMNVEV (reference sequence). CDR3 amino acids: CASSLLGTVGTEAFF. The CDR3 DNA reads TGTGCCAGCAGTTTGCTCGGGACGGTGGGGACTGAAGCTTTCTTT.

The J gene is TRBJ2-3, the V gene TRBV7-3; 8 bases agree with TRBD2. V lost 4 bases, J lost 5 bases, and 2 bases stayed unmatched. The CDR3 consists of 13 residues. Germline lookup yields CDR1 SGHTA and CDR2 FQGTGA. In DNA, the CDR3 is TGTGCCAGCAGCTGGGCGGGGGGAGATACGCAGTATTTT. The encoded protein is CASSWAGGDTQYF. Drawing the rest from reference TRBV7-3 and TRBJ2-3, the complete variable domain is GAGVSQTPSNKVTEKGKYVELRCDPISGHTALYWYRQSLGQGPEFLIYFQGTGAADDSGLPNDRFFAVRPEGSVSTLKIQRTERGDSAVYLCASSWAGGDTQYFGPGTRLTVL.